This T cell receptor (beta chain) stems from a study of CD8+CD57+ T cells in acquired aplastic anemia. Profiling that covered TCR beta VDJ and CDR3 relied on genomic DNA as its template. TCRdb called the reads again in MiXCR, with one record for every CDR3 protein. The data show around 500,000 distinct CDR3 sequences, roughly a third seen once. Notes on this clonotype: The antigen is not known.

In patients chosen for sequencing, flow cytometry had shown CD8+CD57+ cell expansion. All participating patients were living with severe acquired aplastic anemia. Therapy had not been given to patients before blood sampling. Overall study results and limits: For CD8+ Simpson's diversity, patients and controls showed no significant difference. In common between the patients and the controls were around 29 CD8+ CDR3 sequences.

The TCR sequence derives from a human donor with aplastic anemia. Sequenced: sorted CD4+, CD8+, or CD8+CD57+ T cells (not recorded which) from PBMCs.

CDR3 DNA: TGTGCCAGCAGTGAATCGGCCCACGTCATGAACACCGGGGAGCTGTTTTTT. Translated: CASSESAHVMNTGELFF. This chain joins TRBV6-1 and TRBJ2-2; no definite D call. CDR1 is MNHNS, CDR2 SASEGT, per germline. The CDR3 has 17 amino acids. Trimming removed 2 bases at V and 1 base at J, with 14 bases between.